This record covers a single T cell receptor beta chain. The specificity of this receptor is unknown. Base-call qualities are not available, and no considerably larger clone is one nucleotide away. The data originate from a study of blood T cells in healthy people across ages (dated by TCRdb to between 2015 and 2017). About the study as a whole: In model experiments, template switching captured about one uniquely barcoded TCR beta cDNA molecule for every two T cells. To avoid experimental bias, donors of different ages were spread randomly across the sequencing lanes. Age-related changes in TCR beta repertoire diversity were measured in the study by deep sequencing normalized with unique cDNA molecular identifiers. For two donors (one aged 18 to 29 and one aged 80 or older), the study analyzed two additional independent replicas of 1 million unique cDNA reads from the same blood draw. The donors were split into four age groups: young (average around 15 years), middle-aged (roughly 39), aged (more than 55) and long-lived (roughly 77).

The donors were roughly 40 Caucasian individuals from Russia, aged roughly 6 to 90 years, who were systemically healthy. Around 9.7 milliliters of peripheral blood were collected from each donor into EDTA-treated Vacutainer tubes. PBMCs were isolated by Ficoll-Paque density-gradient centrifugation, with at least 6 million obtained per sample. Trizol reagent was used to extract total RNA from the PBMCs, yielding at least 5 micrograms per sample. For every donor, an aliquot of PBMCs went through flow cytometry to measure the percentages of naive CD45RAhigh/CD27high T cells. Including the terminal cysteine and phenylalanine, the CDR3 comprises 15 residues. Kept here is only the CDR3 DNA, which spans 45 bases and is read in frame from base 1. Per the germline V gene, SGHRS is the CDR1 and YFSETQ is the CDR2. Here V drops 4 bases and J drops 4 bases, and the junction holds 10 bases not matched to any gene.

Library method: 5' RACE. TCRdb records Illumina HiSeq 2500 as the sequencer. The second PCR ran for about 6 to 11 cycles and used a J-beta primer mix along with a sample-barcoded 5' primer. A template-switch 5' adaptor carrying 12 random nucleotides introduced a unique molecular identifier onto each TCR beta cDNA molecule. At least 2.5 million CDR3-containing paired-end reads were obtained from each sample. First-strand cDNA synthesis was performed from all RNA using the Mint cDNA synthesis kit, with priming by a TRBC-specific oligonucleotide. All cDNA was treated with uracil-DNA glycosylase and then went through a first 18-cycle PCR with the universal primers M1SS and BC2_uni_R. As for the authors' bioinformatics: For normalization, 1 million high-quality reads were randomly selected from each sample, with every read carrying a distinct molecular identifier. Instead of being binned into consensus sequences, reads that shared molecular identifiers were thrown out. CDR3 identification, clonotype clustering and error correction used MiTCR with a Q25 quality threshold and the strictest error-elimination algorithm. Lower-bound total TCR beta diversity was estimated with a nonparametric unseen species model using Euler transformation. Using fastp trimming at Q25 and MiXCR clonotype assembly, TCRdb reanalyzed the public sequencing data and kept in-frame beta chains. Merged by CDR3 protein, the rows form single entries marked with the most common genes and DNA. These V and J calls rely on TCRdb rather than the paper's analysis. The sample has more than 1,400,000 distinct CDR3 sequences on record, about 43% of them singletons. The top ten clonotypes cover roughly 8.2% of the sample.

The investigation overall reported the following: As age increased, observed TCR beta diversity per million T cells dropped in a roughly linear way, and a significant reduction was already evident by age 40. Observed TCR beta diversity correlated strongly with the percentage of naive T cells measured by flow cytometry. Because profiling used bulk unsorted PBMCs, naive and antigen-experienced compartments could not be compared conclusively. Estimates of total diversity based on one million sequenced T cells were considered lower bounds and underestimates. Because the CMV infection status of the donors was unknown, age-related changes in expanded clonotypes may potentially have been confounded. Compared with the aged group, the long-lived group had more naive CD4+ T cells, fewer expanded clones and increased TCR diversity, suggesting age selection.

The chain is assembled from TRBV5-1 and TRBJ1-1; TRBD1 fits 7 bases in the junction. The clonotype comes from a woman aged 18-35 years in good health. The source material was blood. The base sequence is TGCGCCAGCAGCGAGGGACAGCTCGGGGGCACTGAAGCTTTCTTT. The resulting protein is CASSEGQLGGTEAFF.